This T cell receptor (beta chain) was observed in a study of response to subunit inactivated influenza vaccine. TCRdb redid the calling of the RT-PCR reads with MiXCR, one entry per CDR3 protein. The repertoire includes about 540,000 distinct CDR3 sequences, roughly 25% of them detected once, and 2.5% to 3% sits in the top ten. Looked up from germline, CDR1 is LGHDT and CDR2 is YNNKEL (reference sequence). The CDR3 spans 14 residues. V was clipped by 0 bases and J by 5 bases, with 11 bases between them. This clonotype appeared a few times. Separately, the same data were catalogued under a study of T cells expressing NK-cell markers. As that study records: 5'RACE template switching with UMIs produced the TCR beta cDNA. The TCR beta repertoires were obtained from sorted CD3+CD56+NKG2C+, CD3+CD56+NKG2C- and CD3+CD56-NKG2C+ T cells. In the group of eight sequenced donors, seven were HCMV-seropositive and one was seronegative. Of CD8+ T cells, about 1.0-8% belonged to dominant NKG2C+ clonotypes in 5 to 7 donors. The CD3+CD56-NKG2C+ fraction of a handful of donors was likewise dominated by these clonotypes.

The sequence was collected from a man in his fifties who received an inactivated influenza vaccine. The chain combines TRBV3-1 with TRBJ2-7; D is perhaps TRBD2 (5 bases). The sequenced sample was CD4+ T cells sorted from PBMCs, obtained about 13 days after vaccination. DNA for the CDR3: TGTGCCAGCAGCCAAGATCCGGGGTGGGACGAGCAGTACTTC. Translating it yields CASSQDPGWDEQYF.